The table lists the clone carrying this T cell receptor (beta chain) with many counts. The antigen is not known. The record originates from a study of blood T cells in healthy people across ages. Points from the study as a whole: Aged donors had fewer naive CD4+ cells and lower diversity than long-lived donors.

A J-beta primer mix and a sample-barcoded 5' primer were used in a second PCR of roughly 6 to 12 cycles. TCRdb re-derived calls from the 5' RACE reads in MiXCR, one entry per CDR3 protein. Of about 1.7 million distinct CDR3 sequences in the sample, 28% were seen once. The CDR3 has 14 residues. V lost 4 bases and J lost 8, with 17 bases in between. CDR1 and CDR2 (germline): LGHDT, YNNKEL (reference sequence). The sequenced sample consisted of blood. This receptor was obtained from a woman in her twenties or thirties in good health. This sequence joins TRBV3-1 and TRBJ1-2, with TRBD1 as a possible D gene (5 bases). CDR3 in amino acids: CASSPTGGGFGYTF. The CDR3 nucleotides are TGTGCCAGCAGCCCAACAGGAGGCGGTTTCGGCTACACCTTC.